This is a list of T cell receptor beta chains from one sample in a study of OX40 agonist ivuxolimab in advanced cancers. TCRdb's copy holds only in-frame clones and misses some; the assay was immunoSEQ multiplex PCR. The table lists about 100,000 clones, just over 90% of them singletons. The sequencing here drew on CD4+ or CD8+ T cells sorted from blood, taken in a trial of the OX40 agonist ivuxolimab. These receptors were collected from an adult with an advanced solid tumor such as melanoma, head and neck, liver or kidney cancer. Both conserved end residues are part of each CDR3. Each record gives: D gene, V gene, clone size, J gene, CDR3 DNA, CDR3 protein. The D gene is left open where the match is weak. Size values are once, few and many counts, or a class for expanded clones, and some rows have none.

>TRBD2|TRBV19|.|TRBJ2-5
TGTGCCAGCACACCAATGGGGGGACTAGTCCAAGAGACCCAGTACTTC
CASTPMGGLVQETQYF
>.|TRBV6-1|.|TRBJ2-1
TGTGCCAGCAAAACTAGCTCCAATGAGCAGTTCTTC
CASKTSSNEQFF
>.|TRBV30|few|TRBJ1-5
TGTGCCTGGAGTGTATCCTGGGGGGTAGGGAATCAGCCCCAGCATTTT
CAWSVSWGVGNQPQHF
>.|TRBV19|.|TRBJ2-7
TGTGCCAGTAGTGCCTCCGGGGGCACCGAGCAGTACTTC
CASSASGGTEQYF
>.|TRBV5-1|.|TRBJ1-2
TGCGCCAGCAGCCCTTCAGGGGACTATGGCTACACCTTC
CASSPSGDYGYTF
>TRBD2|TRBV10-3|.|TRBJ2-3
TGTGCCATCAGTGAGCGGGAGGGAAGCACAGATACGCAGTATTTT
CAISEREGSTDTQYF
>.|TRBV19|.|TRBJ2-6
TGTGCCACCCGCTCTGGGGCCAACGTCCTGACTTTC
CATRSGANVLTF
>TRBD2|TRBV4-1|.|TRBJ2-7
TGCGCCAGCAGCCAAGGCACTCAAGGACTAGCGGGGGGCTCCTACGAGCAGTACTTC
CASSQGTQGLAGGSYEQYF
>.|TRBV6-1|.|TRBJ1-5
TGTGCCAGCAGGACCGGGACGGGGTTTAGGTCCCAGCATTTT
CASRTGTGFRSQHF
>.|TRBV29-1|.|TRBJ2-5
TGCAGCGTTGGGTCGGGGTTCCAAGAGACCCAGTACTTC
CSVGSGFQETQYF
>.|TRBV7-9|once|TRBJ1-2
TGTGCCAGCAGCTTAGGCGTCATGGCAGGGGCCGATAACTATGGCTACACCTTC
CASSLGVMAGADNYGYTF
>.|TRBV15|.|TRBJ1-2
TGTGCCACCAGCCCACTGGGGCAGAACTATGGCTACACCTTC
CATSPLGQNYGYTF
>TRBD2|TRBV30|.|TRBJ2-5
TGTGCCTGGAGCGCCGGGACTAGCGGAGTCCAAGAGACCCAGTACTTC
CAWSAGTSGVQETQYF
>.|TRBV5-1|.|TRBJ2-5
TGCGCCAGCGCCTCCGATGGCCAAGAGACCCAGTACTTC
CASASDGQETQYF
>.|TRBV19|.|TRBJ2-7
TGTGCCAGTAGTACGTCAGGGGGGGAGCAGTACTTC
CASSTSGGEQYF
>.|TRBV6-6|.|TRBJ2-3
TGTGCCAGCAGTTATCCCGCGACGGGGGCAGATACGCAGTATTTT
CASSYPATGADTQYF
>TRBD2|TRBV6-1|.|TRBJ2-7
TGTGCCAGCAGAGACCCAGCGGGAGGCTCCTACGAGCAGTACTTC
CASRDPAGGSYEQYF